This is a list of T cell receptor beta chains from one sample in a study of cytomegalovirus exposure and HLA in healthy donors. Data came from immunoSEQ multiplex PCR; TCRdb stores just in-frame clones and leaves some out. Its listing shows about 74,000 clones. What was sequenced was PBMCs. These receptors came from a female donor in good health and CMV-seropositive. The CDR3 runs from the conserved cysteine through the conserved F or W. The order of the fields is J gene, V gene, D gene, CDR3 DNA, CDR3 protein. The D gene is left open where the match is weak.

J gene: TRBJ2-7; V gene: TRBV4-1; D gene: TRBD1; CDR3 DNA: TGCGCCAGCAGCTCAGACAGGGTATCCTACGAGCAGTACTTC; CDR3 protein: CASSSDRVSYEQYF
J gene: TRBJ2-1; V gene: TRBV5-4; D gene: -; CDR3 DNA: TGTGCCAGCAGCTTGCCCGGGTTCGAGCAGTTCTTC; CDR3 protein: CASSLPGFEQFF
J gene: TRBJ2-2; V gene: TRBV9; D gene: -; CDR3 DNA: TGTGCCAGCAGCCGCGATGGGCGGGTATACGCCGGGGAGCTGTTTTTT; CDR3 protein: CASSRDGRVYAGELFF
J gene: TRBJ2-1; V gene: TRBV5-5; D gene: -; CDR3 DNA: TGTGCCAGCAGCTTGCTATCGGGAGCCGATGAGCAGTTCTTC; CDR3 protein: CASSLLSGADEQFF
J gene: TRBJ2-7; V gene: TRBV7-2; D gene: -; CDR3 DNA: TGTGCCAGCAGCTTAGCATGGGGCAAAGCCTACGAGCAGTACTTC; CDR3 protein: CASSLAWGKAYEQYF
J gene: TRBJ1-2; V gene: TRBV7-9; D gene: TRBD1; CDR3 DNA: TGTGCCAGCAGCTTAGTGGCCGGACAGGAAGATGGCTACACCTTC; CDR3 protein: CASSLVAGQEDGYTF
J gene: TRBJ1-4; V gene: TRBV28; D gene: -; CDR3 DNA: TGTGCCAGCAGTTTGGTGGAGGGGAGTGAAAAACTGTTTTTT; CDR3 protein: CASSLVEGSEKLFF
J gene: TRBJ2-7; V gene: TRBV2; D gene: -; CDR3 DNA: TGTGCCAGCAGTGATGTCAGGGACTACGAGCAGTACTTC; CDR3 protein: CASSDVRDYEQYF
J gene: TRBJ2-3; V gene: TRBV7-9; D gene: -; CDR3 DNA: TGTGCCAGCACCCTAACCGATACGCAGTATTTT; CDR3 protein: CASTLTDTQYF
J gene: TRBJ2-5; V gene: TRBV7-8; D gene: -; CDR3 DNA: TGTGCCAGCAGCTTAGGGACCGGGGGTCAAGAGACCCAGTACTTC; CDR3 protein: CASSLGTGGQETQYF
J gene: TRBJ1-1; V gene: TRBV18; D gene: -; CDR3 DNA: TGTGCCAGCTCACCGGAACAACAGTACACTGAAGCTTTCTTT; CDR3 protein: CASSPEQQYTEAFF
J gene: TRBJ1-1; V gene: TRBV6-1; D gene: -; CDR3 DNA: TGTGCCAGCAGTGAACCCCGTCGGGAGTTGAACACTGAAGCTTTCTTT; CDR3 protein: CASSEPRRELNTEAFF
J gene: TRBJ2-7; V gene: TRBV5-6; D gene: TRBD1; CDR3 DNA: TGTGCCAGCAGCTTGGGACAGGGATCCTACGAGCAGTACTTC; CDR3 protein: CASSLGQGSYEQYF
J gene: TRBJ2-1; V gene: TRBV4-2; D gene: -; CDR3 DNA: TGTGCCAGCAGCCAAGATAACCGGGAGAGTCACAATGAGCAGTTCTTC; CDR3 protein: CASSQDNRESHNEQFF
J gene: TRBJ1-1; V gene: TRBV29-1; D gene: TRBD1; CDR3 DNA: TGCAGCGTTGGAGGGGGCAGGGGCTGGAGTGAAGCTTTCTTT; CDR3 protein: CSVGGGRGWSEAFF
J gene: TRBJ1-1; V gene: TRBV30; D gene: TRBD1; CDR3 DNA: TGTGCCTGGAGTTTCTCCGGGACAGAGCATGAAGCTTTCTTT; CDR3 protein: CAWSFSGTEHEAFF
J gene: TRBJ2-2; V gene: TRBV14; D gene: TRBD2; CDR3 DNA: TGTGCCAGCAGCCAATCCAGGACTAGCGGGACTTACACCGGGGAGCTGTTTTTT; CDR3 protein: CASSQSRTSGTYTGELFF
J gene: TRBJ1-4; V gene: TRBV7-2; D gene: -; CDR3 DNA: TGTGCCAGCACTCTGACGGGGGGCGCAACTAATGAAAAACTGTTTTTT; CDR3 protein: CASTLTGGATNEKLFF
J gene: TRBJ2-1; V gene: TRBV4-3; D gene: TRBD2; CDR3 DNA: TGCGCCAGCAGCCATTACCTAGCGGGGGCGACCTCCTACAATGAGCAGTTCTTC; CDR3 protein: CASSHYLAGATSYNEQFF
J gene: TRBJ1-6; V gene: TRBV5-6; D gene: TRBD1; CDR3 DNA: TGTGCCAGTGCTACAGGGGGGAATTCACCCCTCCACTTT; CDR3 protein: CASATGGNSPLHF
J gene: TRBJ2-1; V gene: TRBV27; D gene: TRBD2; CDR3 DNA: TGTGCCAGCAGTCTCGTGACTAGCGGGGCGAACAATGAGCAGTTCTTC; CDR3 protein: CASSLVTSGANNEQFF
J gene: TRBJ2-5; V gene: TRBV29-1; D gene: -; CDR3 DNA: TGCAGCGTTCAGTGGGGGCGAATCCCCCAAGAGACCCAGTACTTC; CDR3 protein: CSVQWGRIPQETQYF
J gene: TRBJ2-1; V gene: TRBV28; D gene: TRBD2; CDR3 DNA: TGTGCCAGCAGTTTCCGACTAGCCTCCTACAATGAGCAGTTCTTC; CDR3 protein: CASSFRLASYNEQFF
J gene: TRBJ2-2; V gene: TRBV7-9; D gene: -; CDR3 DNA: TGTGCCAGCAGCTTAGATCTCGCCGGGGAGCTGTTTTTT; CDR3 protein: CASSLDLAGELFF